This is a list of T cell receptor beta chains from one sample in a study of response to subunit inactivated influenza vaccine. TCRdb reprocessed the RT-PCR reads with MiXCR, giving one entry per CDR3 protein. The sample has around 850,000 distinct CDR3 sequences; roughly 20% are singletons. The input for sequencing was PBMCs from blood, taken approximately 5 days after vaccination. These TCRs come from a man in his fifties or sixties who received an inactivated influenza vaccine. CDR3s include the opening cysteine and the closing phenylalanine or tryptophan. A D gene is named only where the DNA matches it firmly. A row's size may be missing; if present it is once, few, many or a size class.

abundance: -
d_gene: TRBD2
j_gene: TRBJ2-1
v_gene: TRBV7-2
CDR3nt: TGTGCCAGCAGCCTTAGCGGGGCTAGCGGGATGAGTGAGCAGTTCTTC
CDR3aa: CASSLSGASGMSEQFF

abundance: -
d_gene: -
j_gene: TRBJ1-3
v_gene: TRBV7-9
CDR3nt: TGTGCCAGCAGCTTAAGTAGTGTTGGAAACACCATATATTTT
CDR3aa: CASSLSSVGNTIYF

abundance: few
d_gene: -
j_gene: TRBJ2-1
v_gene: TRBV12-5
CDR3nt: TGTGCTAGTGGTTCCCCGCCCTTCGAGCAGTTCTTC
CDR3aa: CASGSPPFEQFF

abundance: -
d_gene: -
j_gene: TRBJ2-7
v_gene: TRBV5-6
CDR3nt: TGTGCCAGCAGCTTGGAAGGGGTCTCCTACGAGCAGTACTTC
CDR3aa: CASSLEGVSYEQYF

abundance: -
d_gene: TRBD2
j_gene: TRBJ2-3
v_gene: TRBV12-5
CDR3nt: TGTGCTAGTGCCCCGGGGGCTAGCGGGACAACAGATACGCAGTATTTT
CDR3aa: CASAPGASGTTDTQYF

abundance: many
d_gene: -
j_gene: TRBJ2-1
v_gene: TRBV5-1
CDR3nt: TGCGCCAGCAGCTTGACAGTCAATGAGCAGTTCTTC
CDR3aa: CASSLTVNEQFF

abundance: few
d_gene: -
j_gene: TRBJ1-3
v_gene: TRBV5-1
CDR3nt: TGCGCCAGCAGCTTGGGGTCTGTGAGCTCTGGAAACACCATATATTTT
CDR3aa: CASSLGSVSSGNTIYF

abundance: few
d_gene: TRBD2
j_gene: TRBJ2-1
v_gene: TRBV7-9
CDR3nt: TGTGCCAGCAGCCTTTGGACTAGCGGGGGGCCTCATGAGCAGTTCTTC
CDR3aa: CASSLWTSGGPHEQFF

abundance: few
d_gene: TRBD2
j_gene: TRBJ2-1
v_gene: TRBV6-2/TRBV6-3
CDR3nt: TGTGCCAGCAGGGCGGGAGGGGGCTACAATGAGCAGTTCTTC
CDR3aa: CASRAGGGYNEQFF

abundance: few
d_gene: TRBD2
j_gene: TRBJ2-1
v_gene: TRBV29-1
CDR3nt: TGCAGCGTTGGGGGTATTGTGGCTAGCGGGTTCGATGAGCAGTTCTTC
CDR3aa: CSVGGIVASGFDEQFF

abundance: -
d_gene: TRBD2
j_gene: TRBJ2-7
v_gene: TRBV5-1
CDR3nt: TGCGCCAGCAGCTCGGGACTAGCGGGAGTGTCCTACGAGCAGTACTTC
CDR3aa: CASSSGLAGVSYEQYF

abundance: many
d_gene: TRBD2
j_gene: TRBJ2-7
v_gene: TRBV5-1
CDR3nt: TGCGCCAGCAGGATCCAGACTAGCGGTACCTACGAGCAGTACTTC
CDR3aa: CASRIQTSGTYEQYF

abundance: -
d_gene: -
j_gene: TRBJ2-1
v_gene: TRBV18
CDR3nt: TGTGCCAGCTCTCCGACAGAACCTCCCTACAATGAGCAGTTCTTC
CDR3aa: CASSPTEPPYNEQFF

abundance: -
d_gene: -
j_gene: TRBJ1-5
v_gene: TRBV20-1
CDR3nt: TGCAGTGCTTTAGATTACAGGGCCGGCAATCAGCCCCAGCATTTT
CDR3aa: CSALDYRAGNQPQHF

abundance: -
d_gene: -
j_gene: TRBJ1-1
v_gene: TRBV20-1
CDR3nt: TGCAGTGCTAGAGATCGCCGCATCGGGGTGAGGAACACTGAAGCTTTCTTT
CDR3aa: CSARDRRIGVRNTEAFF

abundance: -
d_gene: -
j_gene: TRBJ2-3
v_gene: TRBV24-1
CDR3nt: TGTGCCACCAGTCGTGTTGGTGCAGATACGCAGTATTTT
CDR3aa: CATSRVGADTQYF